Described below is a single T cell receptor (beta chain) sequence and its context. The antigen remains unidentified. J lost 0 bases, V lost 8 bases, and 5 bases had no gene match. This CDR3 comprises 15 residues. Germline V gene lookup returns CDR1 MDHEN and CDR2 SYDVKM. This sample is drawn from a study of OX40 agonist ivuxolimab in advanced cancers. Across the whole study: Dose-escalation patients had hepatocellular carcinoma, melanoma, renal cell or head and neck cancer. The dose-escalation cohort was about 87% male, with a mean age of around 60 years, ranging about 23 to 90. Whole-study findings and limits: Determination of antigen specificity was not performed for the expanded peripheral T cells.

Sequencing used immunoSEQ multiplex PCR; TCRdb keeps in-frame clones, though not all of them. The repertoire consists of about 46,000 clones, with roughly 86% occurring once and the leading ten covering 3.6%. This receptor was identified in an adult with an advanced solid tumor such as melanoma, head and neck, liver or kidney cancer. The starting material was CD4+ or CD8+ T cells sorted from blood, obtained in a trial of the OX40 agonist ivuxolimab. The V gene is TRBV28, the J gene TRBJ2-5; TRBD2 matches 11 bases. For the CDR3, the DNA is TGTGCCAGCGAGGGACTAGCGGACTACCAAGAGACCCAGTACTTC. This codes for CASEGLADYQETQYF.